This T cell receptor (beta chain) came from a study of T cell responses to AZD1222 COVID-19 vaccine. This clone was seen only once. Its antigen is currently unknown. Other nucleotide sequences in the sample specify the same CDR3. Study outcomes and limitations: Spike-wide coverage was observed for vaccine-associated CD4 TCRs, with dominant responses at 160-218 and 743-854. Donors, mostly white British, included more females; clonal diversity was possibly underestimated. Samples come after the peak T cell response, not at day 14.

Sequenced by immunoSEQ multiplex PCR; TCRdb stores in-frame clones only, minus some. The table shows fewer than 85,000 clones, with 90% occurring only once. This receptor was taken from an adult in good health. The sequences come from peripheral blood, collected on day 0 of AZD1222 vaccination.

CDR3 sequence (DNA): TGCGCCAGCAGCTTGGGACAGGGCCAGCCCCAGCATTTT. The encoded protein is CASSLGQGQPQHF. V is TRBV5-1 and J is TRBJ1-5, with TRBD1 identical over 7 bases. V was pared by 0 bases and J by 7 bases, with 1 base of the junction left unmatched. Looked up from germline, CDR1 is SGHRS and CDR2 is YFSETQ. This CDR3 contains 13 residues.